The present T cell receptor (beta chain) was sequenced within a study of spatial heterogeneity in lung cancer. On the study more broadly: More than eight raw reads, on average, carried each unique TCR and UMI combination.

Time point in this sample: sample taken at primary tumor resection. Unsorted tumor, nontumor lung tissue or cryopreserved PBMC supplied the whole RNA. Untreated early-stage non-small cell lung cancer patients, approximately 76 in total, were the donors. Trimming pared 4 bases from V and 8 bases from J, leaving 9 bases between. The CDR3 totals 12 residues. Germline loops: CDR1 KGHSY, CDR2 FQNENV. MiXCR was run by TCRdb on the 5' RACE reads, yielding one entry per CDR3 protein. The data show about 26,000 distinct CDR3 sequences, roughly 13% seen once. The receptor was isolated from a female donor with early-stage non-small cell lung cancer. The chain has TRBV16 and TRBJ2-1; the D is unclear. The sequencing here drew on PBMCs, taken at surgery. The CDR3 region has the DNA TGTGCCAGCAGCCCTTATGTGGATGAGCAGTTCTTC. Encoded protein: CASSPYVDEQFF.